The entry below describes one TCR beta chain. Its specificity is unknown. This sample was taken from a study of T cell repertoires in cytomegalovirus infection. Background on the study: Public signatures in TCR beta pointed to CMV infection and matching HLA type. Overall study results and limits: Summed frequency of shared TCR beta families picked out CMV carriers who also had the relevant HLA. What dominated the ex vivo response were HLA-C-restricted CMV-specific TCR beta clonotypes.

MiXCR was run by TCRdb on the reads, yielding one entry per CDR3 protein. The repertoire has under 850,000 distinct CDR3 sequences, about a third of them found once; the top ten carry 2.5% to 3%. The CDR3 runs to 15 residues. With 0 bases removed from V and 4 bases from J, the gap between germline ends came to 10 bases. Germline V gene data show CDR1 as SGHNT and CDR2 as YYREEE (reference sequence). The source of this sequence is a human donor in good health (CMV status not recorded). Some clones in this sample may be carry-over from other donors' samples. Sequencing used PBMCs. The chain carries TRBV5-4 and TRBJ2-2, with TRBD2 as a possible D gene (5 bases). CDR3: CASSLAGVSTGELFF. The CDR3 DNA follows: TGTGCCAGCAGCTTGGCCGGGGTGAGCACCGGGGAGCTGTTTTTT.